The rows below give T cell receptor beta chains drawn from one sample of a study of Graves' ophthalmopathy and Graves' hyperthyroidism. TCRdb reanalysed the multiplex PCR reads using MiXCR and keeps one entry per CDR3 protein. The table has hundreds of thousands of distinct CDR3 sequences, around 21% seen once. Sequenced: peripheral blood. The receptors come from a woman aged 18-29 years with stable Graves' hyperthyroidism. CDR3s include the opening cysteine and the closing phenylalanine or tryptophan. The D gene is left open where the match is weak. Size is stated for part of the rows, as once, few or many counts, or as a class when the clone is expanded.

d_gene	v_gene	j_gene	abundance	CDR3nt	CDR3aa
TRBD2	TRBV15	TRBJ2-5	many	TGTGCCACCAGCGGCCTGGGACTAGCGGGAGCTGAGACCCAGTACTTC	CATSGLGLAGAETQYF
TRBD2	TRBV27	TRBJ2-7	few	TGTGCCAGCAGTTTGGGACTAAACTCCTACGAGCAGTACTTC	CASSLGLNSYEQYF
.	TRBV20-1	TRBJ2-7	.	TGCAGTGCTGGACAGCCCCAGAGGGAGCAGTACTTC	CSAGQPQREQYF
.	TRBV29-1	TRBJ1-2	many	TGCAGCCCTTCCCCGGGGGCTCGCTATGGCTACACCTTC	CSPSPGARYGYTF
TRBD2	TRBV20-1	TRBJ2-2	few	TGCAGTGCGAGGGGACAGGCCGGGACTAGCGGGAGAGACACCGGGGAGCTGTTTTTT	CSARGQAGTSGRDTGELFF
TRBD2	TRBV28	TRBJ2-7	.	TGTGCCAGCAGTCCCCTAATAGCGGGAACTCTCTACGAGCAGTACTTC	CASSPLIAGTLYEQYF
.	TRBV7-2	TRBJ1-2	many	TGTGCCAGCAGCTTACAGAGCTTGGGGTATGGCTACACCTTC	CASSLQSLGYGYTF
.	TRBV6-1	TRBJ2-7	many	TGTGCCAGCAGTGAAGAAGTAGTTCGGGGACGACCCTACGAGCAGTACTTC	CASSEEVVRGRPYEQYF
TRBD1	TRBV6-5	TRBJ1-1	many	TGTGCCAGCAGTTACGGACAGGGGGTCACTGAAGCTTTCTTT	CASSYGQGVTEAFF
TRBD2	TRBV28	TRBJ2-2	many	TGTGCCAGCAGGCCCCACGGGAGGATGGCCACCGGGGAGCTGTTTTTT	CASRPHGRMATGELFF
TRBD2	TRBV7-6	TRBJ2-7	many	TGTGCCAGCAGCTTGGGGACTAGCGGGGGGGTAGACGAGCAGTACTTC	CASSLGTSGGVDEQYF
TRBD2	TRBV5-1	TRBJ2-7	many	TGCGCCAGCAGCTGGGTCGGAATAGCGGGCACCTACGAGCAGTACTTC	CASSWVGIAGTYEQYF
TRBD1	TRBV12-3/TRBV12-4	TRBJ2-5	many	TGTGCCAGCAGCCAAGGACAGGGTGGAGGGAAGACCCAGTACTTC	CASSQGQGGGKTQYF
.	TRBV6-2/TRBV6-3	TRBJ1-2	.	TGTGCCAGCAGCCCCTACGGGCAGGGCGGCGGCTACACCTTC	CASSPYGQGGGYTF
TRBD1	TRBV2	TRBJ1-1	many	TGTGCCAGCAGTTATACCGACAGGGGTGGTGAAGCTTTCTTT	CASSYTDRGGEAFF
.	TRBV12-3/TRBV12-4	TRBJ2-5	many	TGTGCCAGCAGTACAGTGATGAGGGGGGAGACCCAGTACTTC	CASSTVMRGETQYF
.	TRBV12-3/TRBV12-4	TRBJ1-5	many	TGTGCCAGCAGCCACGACAGGACGGATCAGCCCCAGCATTTT	CASSHDRTDQPQHF
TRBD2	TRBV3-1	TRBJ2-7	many	TGTGCCAGCAGCCATAGCGGGGTCAGCCCCTACTTC	CASSHSGVSPYF
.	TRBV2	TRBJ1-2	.	TGTGCCAGCAGTGAAATTGTGGGGAGTTTGGGGGGCTACACCTTC	CASSEIVGSLGGYTF
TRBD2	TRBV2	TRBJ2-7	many	TGTGCCAGAAGACTAGCGGGGGAGTACGAGCAGTACTTC	CARRLAGEYEQYF
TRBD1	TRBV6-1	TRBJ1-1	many	TGTGCCAGCACCCTCAACTCGGGACAGGGAATCGCTGAAGCTTTCTTT	CASTLNSGQGIAEAFF
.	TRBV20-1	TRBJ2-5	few	TGCAGTGCTATAGCAAACCAAGAGACCCAGTACTTC	CSAIANQETQYF
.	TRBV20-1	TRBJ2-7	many	TGCAGTGCTAGAGATGCCCCTAGGCTCTTGTACGAGCAGTACTTC	CSARDAPRLLYEQYF
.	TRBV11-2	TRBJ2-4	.	TGTGCCAGCAGCTCCGGCTTTATTCAGTACTTC	CASSSGFIQYF
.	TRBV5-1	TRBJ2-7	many	TGCGCCAGCAGCCATAACCCACCGTACGAGCAGTACTTC	CASSHNPPYEQYF
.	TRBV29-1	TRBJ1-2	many	TGCAGCGTTGATTTGGGTAGTTCTAACTATGGCTACACCTTC	CSVDLGSSNYGYTF
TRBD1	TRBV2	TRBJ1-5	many	TGTGCCAGCAACAGACAGGGGGCCGGGCAGCCCCAGCATTTT	CASNRQGAGQPQHF
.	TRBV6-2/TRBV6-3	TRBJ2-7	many	TGTGCCAGCAGTTACAAGCTAACTGGCGAGCAGTACTTC	CASSYKLTGEQYF
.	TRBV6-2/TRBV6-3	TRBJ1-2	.	TGTGCCAGCAGTTTAGTAAAAGGGACCTATGGCTACACCTTC	CASSLVKGTYGYTF
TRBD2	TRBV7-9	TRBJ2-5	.	TGTGCCAGCAGCCTAGGGGACTACAAACAAGAGACCCAGTACTTC	CASSLGDYKQETQYF
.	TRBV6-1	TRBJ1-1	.	TGTGCCAGCAGTCCCCGGGGGGGGGCAAGGCGTACTGAAGCTTTCTTT	CASSPRGGARRTEAFF
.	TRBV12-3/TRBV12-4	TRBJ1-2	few	TGTGCCAGCGGGGGTGGAGAGGGCTCAAGCGGCTACACCTTC	CASGGGEGSSGYTF
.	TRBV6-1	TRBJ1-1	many	TGTGCCAGCAGTGACACACCCACAGGTCCGAACACTGAAGCTTTCTTT	CASSDTPTGPNTEAFF
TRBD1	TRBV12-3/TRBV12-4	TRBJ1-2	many	TGTGCCAGCAGCCCAGGGACAGTCTATGGCTACACCTTC	CASSPGTVYGYTF
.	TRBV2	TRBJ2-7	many	TGTGCCAGCAGTGAACAGGGGATGAGCTCCTACGAGCAGTACTTC	CASSEQGMSSYEQYF
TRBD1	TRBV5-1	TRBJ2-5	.	TGCGCCAGCAGCTTGCAGGGGGCGGTACGGGAGACCCAGTACTTC	CASSLQGAVRETQYF
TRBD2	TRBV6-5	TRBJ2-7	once	TGTGCCAGCAGTTACACACCGAGCGGGAGGTACTCCTACGAGCAGTACTTC	CASSYTPSGRYSYEQYF
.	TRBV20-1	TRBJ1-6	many	TGCAGTGCTATGGCAGGAGACTCACCCCTCCACTTT	CSAMAGDSPLHF
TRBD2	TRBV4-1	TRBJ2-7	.	TGCGCCAGCAGCCAAAGGCCCGGGAGGGAAGACGAGCAGTACTTC	CASSQRPGREDEQYF
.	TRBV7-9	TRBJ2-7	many	TGTGCCAGCAGCTTAGCGTGGCCCTACGAGCAGTACTTC	CASSLAWPYEQYF
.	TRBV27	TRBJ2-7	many	TGTGCCAGCAGTTTACTGGGGCAGAGGAGCTCCTACGAGCAGTACTTC	CASSLLGQRSSYEQYF
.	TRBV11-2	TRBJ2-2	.	TGTGCCAGCAGCTTAGGGGGGTTTTCCGGGGAGCTGTTTTTT	CASSLGGFSGELFF
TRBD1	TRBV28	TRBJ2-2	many	TGTGCCAGCAGCACGGACAGGGCGAACACCGGGGAGCTGTTTTTT	CASSTDRANTGELFF